A single TCR beta chain is shown here with its context. The data are from a study of blood T cell repertoires in COVID-19. Looking at the study overall: Specimens from acute and convalescent COVID-19 originated in the United States, Italy and Spain.

Germline lookup yields CDR1 SGHRS and CDR2 YFSETQ. The CDR3 is made up of 14 amino acids. With 0 bases clipped from V and 11 bases from J, the junction kept 8 bases outside the gene matches. Clones were read by immunoSEQ multiplex PCR, and TCRdb kept only the in-frame ones, dropping some. The sample has approximately 88,000 clones; 80% are singletons. The clonotype originates from an elderly woman with acute or convalescent COVID-19. Sequencing was done on a sample of peripheral blood. The J gene is TRBJ2-3, the V gene TRBV5-1; 8 bases line up with TRBD2. The CDR3 reads CASSLDPGLGLQYF. Here the CDR3 DNA reads TGCGCCAGCAGCTTGGATCCGGGACTAGGCCTGCAGTATTTT.